The 2 T cell receptor beta chains in this list originate from one sample, sequenced in a study of regulatory T cells in long-lasting Graves disease. The sample's time point: newly diagnosed GD, antithyroid drugs for less than 3 months. There was RNA extracted from PBMCs, and the TCR library was made from it. Through Arm-PCR of CDR3 regions and iRepertoire HTBI primers, TCR beta libraries were built. TCRdb itself ran the multiplex PCR reads through MiXCR, one entry per CDR3 protein. The sample has 350,000 to 400,000 distinct CDR3 sequences; about 14% are singletons. The specimen comprised peripheral blood mononuclear cells (PBMCs), sampled at new diagnosis, from a patient treated with antithyroid drugs. Receptors were obtained from a female donor with Graves disease.

This clonotype showed up many times. This sequence joins TRBV29-1 and TRBJ2-3; the D is unclear. The CDR3 contains 14 residues. The V gene lost 7 bases and the J gene lost 0 bases, with 14 bases spanning the gap. Germline CDR1 and CDR2: SQVTM and ANQGSEA. The CDR3 DNA reads TGCAGCGGTGACGCATCAGCTAGCACAGATACGCAGTATTTT. It codes for CSGDASASTDTQYF.

A few counts support this clonotype. The chain couples TRBV14 to TRBJ2-5; possible D gene TRBD1, 5 bases. Germline CDR1 and CDR2: SGHDN and FVKESK. V was shortened by 5 bases and J by 5 bases, with 9 bases between the two germline ends. CDR3 size: 12 residues. CDR3 sequence reads: CASSFRVETQYF. CDR3 nucleotide sequence: TGTGCCAGCAGCTTCAGGGTGGAGACCCAGTACTTC.